These 21 T cell receptor beta chains originate from one sample sequenced in a study of blood T cells in healthy people across ages. A J-beta primer mix and a sample-barcoded 5' primer were used in a second PCR of about 7 to 11 cycles. Using its own MiXCR run on the 5' RACE reads, TCRdb lists one record per CDR3 protein. The sample has 600,000 to 1,000,000 distinct CDR3 sequences; roughly 60% are singletons. The material sequenced was blood. The receptors were gathered from a man aged 25-45 years in good health.

The table lists this clonotype with a few counts. The V gene is TRBV20-1, the J gene TRBJ2-3, with D possibly TRBD2 on 7 matching bases. This CDR3 contains 15 residues. Trimming shortened V by 1 base and J by 3 bases, and 14 bases separated the two germline ends. CDR1 is DFQATT, CDR2 SNEGSKA, per germline (reference sequence). CDR3 sequence: CSARVGGGLTDTQYF. DNA for the CDR3: TGCAGTGCTAGAGTAGGGGGGGGCCTGACAGATACGCAGTATTTT.

As regards this clonotype: Since a much larger clone is just one base distant, this may be a read error. The chain has TRBV6-2 or TRBV6-3 and TRBJ2-1; D remains ambiguous. This CDR3 comprises 13 residues. Deletions cut 7 bases from V and 9 bases from J, with 16 bases between. The germline V gene has CDR1 MNHEY and CDR2 SVGEGT. CDR3 sequence reads: CASIRQKGTEQFF. CDR3 sequence (DNA): TGTGCCAGCATACGGCAGAAGGGCACTGAGCAGTTCTTC.

This chain joins TRBV3-1 and TRBJ2-1; tentatively, D is TRBD1 (5 bases). V was clipped by 5 bases and J by 1 base, with 12 bases between them. This CDR3 has 15 residues. Germline CDR1 reads LGHDT; CDR2 reads YNNKEL (reference sequence). CDR3 in amino acids: CASSKGVESYNEQFF. The CDR3 nucleotides read TGTGCCAGCAGCAAAGGGGTAGAATCCTACAATGAGCAGTTCTTC.

The chain recombines TRBV6-1 with TRBJ2-3, with D maybe TRBD2 (6 bases). CDR1 and CDR2 from the germline V gene are MNHNS and SASEGT. The germline V and J ends were trimmed by 2 bases and 4 bases, with 16 bases remaining between them. There are 16 residues in the CDR3. CDR3 coding DNA: TGTGCCAGCAGTGAATGGACGGACGGGGGTCCAGATACGCAGTATTTT. Protein product: CASSEWTDGGPDTQYF.

The chain recombines TRBV20-1 with TRBJ1-2; 10 nucleotides match TRBD1. Looked up from germline, CDR1 is DFQATT and CDR2 is SNEGSKA (reference sequence). V shed 3 bases, J shed 4 bases, and the junction held 2 bases outside the gene matches. The CDR3 has 13 residues. The CDR3 region is CSASRTGGYGYTF. CDR3 bases: TGCAGTGCTAGCCGGACAGGGGGCTATGGCTACACCTTC.

The V gene is TRBV11-3, the J gene TRBJ1-1; D call uncertain. The CDR3 sequence is 12 residues long. Looked up from germline, CDR1 is SGHNT and CDR2 is YENEEA. Between the trimmed V and J ends, which lost 1 base and 8 bases, there was a span of 8 bases. In DNA, the CDR3 is TGTGCCAGCAGCTTAGTCGGCGGGGAAGCTTTCTTT. This codes for CASSLVGGEAFF.

The count of this clonotype is one. The V gene is TRBV3-1, the J gene TRBJ2-7; D unclear. The CDR3 totals 13 residues. Trimming took 2 bases from V and 6 from J, leaving 11 bases between them. Germline CDR1 is LGHDT and CDR2 is YNNKEL (reference sequence). The CDR3 sequence is CASSQLDGFEQYF. The DNA of the CDR3 is TGTGCCAGCAGCCAACTGGACGGATTCGAGCAGTACTTC.

The V call is TRBV20-1, the J call TRBJ2-3; D unclear. The CDR3 has 13 residues. V was clipped by 6 bases and J by 4 bases, with 14 bases between them. Looked up from germline, CDR1 is DFQATT and CDR2 is SNEGSKA (reference sequence). This CDR3 is CSASRVAADTQYF. The DNA for the CDR3 is TGCAGTGCCTCTCGGGTGGCCGCAGATACGCAGTATTTT.

This clonotype was seen a handful of times. This chain links TRBV25-1 with TRBJ2-5, with TRBD1 matching over 10 bases. Germline values: CDR1 MGHDK, CDR2 SYGVNS. Trimming cost V 8 bases and J 6 bases; bases outside gene matches: 9. This CDR3 spans 14 amino acids. The CDR3 bases are TGTGCCAGCTCCGACAGGGGGCGTTTTAAGACCCAGTACTTC. Translation: CASSDRGRFKTQYF.

The J gene is TRBJ1-1, the V gene TRBV27; unclear D gene. The CDR3 loop spans 13 amino acids. CDR1 is MNHEY, CDR2 SMNVEV, per germline (reference sequence). V shed 6 bases and J shed 4 bases, with 12 bases lying between them. Here the CDR3 DNA reads TGTGCCAGCAGCCTAACCCAGGTCACTGAAGCTTTCTTT. This encodes CASSLTQVTEAFF.

J is TRBJ1-2 and V is TRBV5-5, with D unclear. The CDR3 is 14 amino acids. Germline CDR1 is SGHKS and CDR2 is YYEKEE (reference sequence). Trimming took 7 bases from V and 0 from J, leaving 13 bases between them. As DNA, the CDR3 is TGTGCCAGCTGGCTGGGCTACGCTAACTATGGCTACACCTTC. This sequence encodes CASWLGYANYGYTF.

The V gene is TRBV29-1, the J gene TRBJ2-1; weak D call: TRBD2 (6 bases). V lost 6 bases and J 9 bases, leaving 15 bases between the germline ends. Germline-derived CDR1 and CDR2 are SQVTM and ANQGSEA. The CDR3 sequence is 12 residues long. CDR3 in amino acids: CSVGGSSSEQFF. Here the CDR3 DNA reads TGCAGCGTGGGAGGAAGTTCTAGTGAGCAGTTCTTC.

On this clonotype: One end of the junction is discordant with germline, which a read error may explain. J is TRBJ2-1 and V is TRBV18, with TRBD1 identical over 7 bases. Germline V gene lookup returns CDR1 KGHSH and CDR2 LQKENI. This CDR3 region has 14 residues. CDR3 in amino acids: CASSSPGTANEQFF. The CDR3 nucleotides are TGTGCCAGCTCATCACCCGGGACAGCCAATGAGCAGTTCTTC.

This chain joins TRBV20-1 and TRBJ1-2; D gene ambiguous. The CDR3 spans 12 residues. Trimming took off 4 bases at V and 1 base at J, with 7 bases between the two ends. CDR1 and CDR2 from the germline V gene are DFQATT and SNEGSKA (reference sequence). Here the CDR3 reads CSAIRFNYGYTF. The CDR3, as DNA: TGCAGTGCTATAAGATTTAACTATGGCTACACCTTC.

CDR3 residues: CASSLDYGGRAYEQYF. CDR3 nucleotide sequence: TGTGCCAGCAGCTTGGACTATGGCGGGAGGGCCTACGAGCAGTACTTC. J is TRBJ2-7 and V is TRBV5-4, with TRBD2 matching 9 bases. The germline V gene encodes CDR1 SGHNT and CDR2 YYREEE (reference sequence). With V trimmed by 0 bases and J by 2 bases, 6 bases remained unmatched. This CDR3 comprises 16 residues.

The chain employs TRBV12-3 or TRBV12-4 and TRBJ2-1; 7 nucleotides match TRBD1. Near its end, the DNA agrees better with TRBJ2-7, so the J call may be wrong. This CDR3 spans 14 amino acids. CDR3 loop: CASSRDSERDEQYF. DNA for the CDR3: TGTGCCAGCAGTCGGGACAGCGAGAGGGATGAGCAGTACTTC.

There are a few counts of this clonotype. This rearrangement joins TRBV29-1 to TRBJ2-3; 8 bases agree with TRBD2. The CDR3 length is 11 residues. Losses at the gene ends were 4 bases for V and 12 bases for J; bases not matched to a gene: 6. Per the germline V gene, CDR1 is SQVTM and CDR2 is ANQGSEA. The CDR3 DNA reads TGCAGCGTTGGTAGCGGGGCGCAACAGTATTTT. Amino acids: CSVGSGAQQYF.

This clonotype showed up just once. The chain carries TRBV12-3 or TRBV12-4 and TRBJ1-1, with D hard to call. The CDR3 sequence is 11 residues long. Trimming removed 7 bases at V and 3 bases at J, with 6 bases between. CDR3 nucleotide sequence: TGTGCCAGCAAACCTTACACTGAAGCTTTCTTT. Protein: CASKPYTEAFF.

This clonotype was detected a few times. This rearrangement joins TRBV6-5 to TRBJ2-7, with D possibly matching TRBD1 (5 bases). Germline CDR1 MNHEY, CDR2 SVGAGI. V shed 4 bases and J shed 0 bases, with 13 bases lying between them. CDR3 size: 15 residues. The CDR3 DNA is TGTGCCAGCAGTTGGGCAGGGTCTAGCTCCTACGAGCAGTACTTC. This encodes CASSWAGSSSYEQYF.

This clonotype turned up a few times. This chain joins TRBV7-9 and TRBJ2-3, with D unresolved. The V end lost 1 base, the J end lost 5 bases, and 13 bases lay between the germline ends. This CDR3 is built from 15 residues. Germline CDR1 reads SEHNR; CDR2 reads FQNEAQ (reference sequence). This chain's CDR3 is CASSLGRTGGDTQYF. In DNA, the CDR3 is TGTGCCAGCAGCTTAGGTCGGACGGGCGGAGATACGCAGTATTTT. Drawing the rest from reference TRBV7-9 and TRBJ2-3, the complete variable domain is DTGVSQNPRHKITKRGQNVTFRCDPISEHNRLYWYRQTLGQGPEFLTYFQNEAQLEKSRLLSDRFSAERPKGSFSTLEIQRTEQGDSAMYLCASSLGRTGGDTQYFGPGTRLTVL.

The chain recombines TRBV7-6 with TRBJ1-5, with D unresolved. The CDR3 runs to 15 residues. Trimming removed 4 bases from V and 7 bases from J, with 17 bases in between. Looked up from germline, CDR1 is SGHVS and CDR2 is FNYEAQ. The CDR3 reads CASSSTGREEQPQHF. The CDR3 coding sequence is TGTGCCAGCAGCTCGACCGGGCGGGAGGAACAGCCCCAGCATTTT.